The T cell receptor (beta chain) under discussion was sequenced for a study of PD-1 blockade in mismatch repair-deficient tumors. Findings of the study overall: Rapid post-treatment expansion, then contraction, generally preceding radiologic response, marked tumor-resident clones.

Germline-derived CDR1 and CDR2 are MNHEY and SMNVEV (reference sequence). The CDR3 contains 17 residues. J gave up 6 bases and V 0 bases, and 11 bases lay outside the gene matches. Remarks on this clone: The antigen is undetermined.

PCR or immunohistochemistry showed mismatch repair deficiency in every enrolled patient. The TCR-sequenced patients were a few responders to pembrolizumab. The repertoire was sequenced with immunoSEQ multiplex PCR; TCRdb's copy has only in-frame clones and lacks some. This repertoire shows under 95,000 clones, more than 80% found once; its top ten account for less than 6%. V gene TRBV27 combines with J gene TRBJ1-5; 7 bases align to TRBD1. Source: peripheral blood, taken 44 weeks after starting pembrolizumab. The receptor's source is an adult with mismatch repair-deficient cancer. This CDR3 reads CASSLSATGSIGQPQHF. The CDR3 DNA follows: TGTGCCAGCAGTTTATCGGCGACAGGGAGTATAGGTCAGCCCCAGCATTTT.